These 21 T cell receptor beta chains were all obtained from the same sample, sequenced in a study of blood T cell repertoires in COVID-19 (dated by TCRdb to about 2020). Library preparation was by the immunoSEQ multiplex PCR assay. The source is immuneACCESS, and TCRdb retained only in-frame sequences with V and J called. Part of the clones is not carried over; for the studies checked, unresolved V genes explain less than half of this, and the remainder is unexplained. The table for this sample lists approximately 200,000 clones; 65% to 85% of them were counted only once. The top ten clones comprise around 7% of the sample. The sample taken for sequencing was PBMCs or T cells enriched from blood (not recorded which). These receptors came from a woman aged 40 to 55 with acute COVID-19.

The chain combines TRBV5-3 with TRBJ2-2, with a tentative D call TRBD1 (5 bases). TRBV5-3 is an open reading frame whose function is uncertain. This CDR3 region has 17 residues. V was cut by 4 bases and J by 4 bases, with 20 bases left in between. This chain's CDR3 is CARSPIPRGWGTGELFF. The CDR3 DNA is TGTGCCAGAAGCCCGATTCCTAGGGGCTGGGGCACCGGGGAGCTGTTTTTT.

The rearrangement links TRBV18 to TRBJ1-5; TRBD1 might be the D (6 bases). Germline CDR1 and CDR2: KGHSH and LQKENI. There are 15 residues in the CDR3. Trimming stripped 6 bases from V and 5 bases from J, with 17 bases between. CDR3 nucleotides: TGTGCCAGCTCTCAGGGGACGGGCTTCCATCAGCCCCAGCATTTT. It specifies CASSQGTGFHQPQHF.

The rearrangement links TRBV28 to TRBJ1-3, with TRBD1 identical over 10 bases. The ends lost 5 bases at V and 1 base at J; junction bases unmatched: 8. The CDR3 totals 17 residues. Germline loops: CDR1 MDHEN, CDR2 SYDVKM. This CDR3 reads CASSPRTGGWSGNTIYF. CDR3 nucleotides: TGTGCCAGCAGTCCCCGGACAGGGGGTTGGTCTGGAAACACCATATATTTT.

This rearrangement joins TRBV5-5 to TRBJ1-6; D possibly corresponds to TRBD1 (5 bases). This CDR3 has 15 residues. The V gene's germline CDR1 is SGHKS and CDR2 YYEKEE (reference sequence). The V gene lost 4 bases and the J gene lost 4 bases, with 12 bases spanning the gap. CDR3 loop: CASSSGTEYNSPLHF. The CDR3 bases are TGTGCCAGCAGCAGCGGGACCGAGTATAATTCACCCCTCCACTTT.

The V call is TRBV9, the J call TRBJ1-4, with TRBD1 matching over 7 bases. The V gene end was trimmed by 0 bases and the J gene end by 8 bases; junction bases not matched to a gene: 7. The CDR3 has 15 amino acids. Looked up from germline, CDR1 is SGDLS and CDR2 is YYNGEE. The CDR3 DNA reads as TGTGCCAGCAGCGTAGGTCAGGGGGTTCGGGAAAAACTGTTTTTT. This sequence encodes CASSVGQGVREKLFF.

The chain joins TRBV25-1 to TRBJ2-7; D gene uncertain. Trimming removed 5 bases from V and 5 bases from J, with 7 bases in between. CDR1 is MGHDK and CDR2 is SYGVNS in the germline V gene. This CDR3 has 11 residues. Here the CDR3 DNA reads TGTGCCAGCAGTTCGTTTGACGAGCAGTACTTC. Translation gives CASSSFDEQYF.

The chain couples TRBV5-5 to TRBJ1-1, with D unclear. The CDR3 spans 13 residues. The V end was cut by 2 bases, the J end by 0 bases, with 5 bases between. Germline CDR1 reads SGHKS; CDR2 reads YYEKEE (reference sequence). The CDR3 DNA sequence: TGTGCCAGCAGCTTTCAATTGAACACTGAAGCTTTCTTT. Translating gives CASSFQLNTEAFF. The variable domain in full, completed from reference TRBV5-5 and TRBJ1-1, reads DAGVTQSPTHLIKTRGQQVTLRCSPISGHKSVSWYQQVLGQGPQFIFQYYEKEERGRGNFPDRFSARQFPNYSSELNVNALLLGDSALYLCASSFQLNTEAFFGQGTRLTVV.

The chain links TRBV29-1 to TRBJ1-2; no clear D gene. Germline lookup yields CDR1 SQVTM and CDR2 ANQGSEA. The CDR3 has 10 residues. The V gene lost 4 bases and the J gene lost 10 bases, with 10 bases spanning the gap. The CDR3 is CSVGPDVYTF. CDR3 sequence (DNA): TGCAGCGTTGGGCCTGATGTCTACACCTTC.

V usage is TRBV30 and J usage is TRBJ1-5; D gene ambiguous. The CDR3 runs 14 residues. The germline V gene has CDR1 GTSNPN and CDR2 SVGIG (reference sequence). V gave up 2 bases and J gave up 7 bases, with 15 bases separating them. CDR3 sequence reads: CAWSIGRAQQPQHF. DNA of the CDR3: TGTGCCTGGAGTATCGGGAGGGCTCAGCAGCCCCAGCATTTT.

The rearrangement joins TRBV5-1 to TRBJ1-5; no reliable D call. The CDR3 length is 13 residues. V gave up 2 bases and J gave up 2 bases, with 5 bases separating them. Germline CDR1 reads SGHRS; CDR2 reads YFSETQ. The CDR3: CASSFIGNQPQHF. The CDR3 bases are TGCGCCAGCAGCTTTATCGGCAATCAGCCCCAGCATTTT.

This clone was seen a single time. The V and J genes are TRBV30 and TRBJ1-1; possibly TRBD1 for D (5 bases). Trimming shortened V by 0 bases and J by 4 bases, and 12 bases separated the two germline ends. The CDR3 covers 14 residues. Per the germline V gene, CDR1 is GTSNPN and CDR2 is SVGIG (reference sequence). The CDR3 bases are TGTGCCTGGAGTGTAGCCCTCGGGGGCACTGAAGCTTTCTTT. This sequence encodes CAWSVALGGTEAFF.

The chain combines TRBV2 with TRBJ2-7, with a tentative D call TRBD1 (5 bases). The length of the CDR3 is 14 residues. Deletions cut 5 bases from V and 0 bases from J, with 11 bases between. Per germline, CDR1 SNHLY and CDR2 FYNNEI. CDR3 amino acids: CASSIARASYEQYF. In nucleotides, the CDR3 is TGTGCCAGCAGTATCGCCAGGGCCTCCTACGAGCAGTACTTC.

The chain joins TRBV5-1 to TRBJ2-2; D might be TRBD1 (6 bases). The CDR3 sequence is 15 residues long. Germline V gene lookup returns CDR1 SGHRS and CDR2 YFSETQ. Trimming cost V 0 bases and J 5 bases, with 11 bases left between them. This CDR3 is CASSLEGGRTGELFF. In DNA, the CDR3 is TGCGCCAGCAGCTTGGAAGGGGGTAGGACCGGGGAGCTGTTTTTT.

This clone occurred a few times. The chain employs TRBV5-1 and TRBJ1-1; D not resolved. Germline V gives CDR1 SGHRS, CDR2 YFSETQ. The CDR3 sequence is 15 residues long. V was cut by 0 bases and J by 5 bases, with 14 bases left in between. CDR3 in amino acids: CASSLGGLQTTEAFF. The CDR3 nucleotides are TGCGCCAGCAGCTTGGGAGGATTGCAAACAACTGAAGCTTTCTTT.

This clone was recorded once. The chain uses TRBV30 and TRBJ1-1; D gene uncertain. The CDR3 sequence is 12 residues long. V was pared by 0 bases and J by 6 bases, with 8 bases between. Germline V lookup: CDR1 GTSNPN, CDR2 SVGIG (reference sequence). The CDR3 loop reads CAWSVALSEAFF. In DNA form, the CDR3 reads TGTGCCTGGAGTGTAGCTCTCTCTGAAGCTTTCTTT.

A single count supports this clone. The chain couples TRBV11-2 to TRBJ2-7, with 7 bases identical to TRBD1. CDR1 and CDR2 from the germline V gene are SGHAT and FQNNGV. This CDR3 spans 14 amino acids. The V segment lost 3 bases and the J segment 3 bases; nucleotides outside the gene matches: 5. This chain's CDR3 is CASSLQGELYEQYF. The CDR3 DNA reads TGTGCCAGCAGCTTGCAGGGGGAGCTCTACGAGCAGTACTTC.

This rearrangement joins TRBV9 to TRBJ1-1; D is ambiguous. Germline assignment: CDR1 SGDLS and CDR2 YYNGEE. V was pared by 1 base and J by 1 base, with 5 bases between. The CDR3 has 13 amino acids. CDR3 nucleotides: TGTGCCAGCAGCGTATTAGCGAACACTGAAGCTTTCTTT. Translated: CASSVLANTEAFF.

The V call is TRBV25-1, the J call TRBJ1-1, with D possibly TRBD1 on 5 matching bases. The V end was cut by 8 bases, the J end by 1 base, with 14 bases between. The CDR3 totals 14 residues. Germline V gene sequence: CDR1 MGHDK, CDR2 SYGVNS. In nucleotides, the CDR3 is TGTGCCAGCCGCAGGGATGTCGGGAACACTGAAGCTTTCTTT. This sequence encodes CASRRDVGNTEAFF. Using reference TRBV25-1 and TRBJ1-1 for the parts outside the CDR3, the full variable domain is EADIYQTPRYLVIGTGKKITLECSQTMGHDKMYWYQQDPGMELHLIHYSYGVNSTEKGDLSSESTVSRIRTEHFPLTLESARPSHTSQYLCASRRDVGNTEAFFGQGTRLTVV.

The chain recombines TRBV7-3 with TRBJ1-2; 9 positions match TRBD1. Germline trimming cut 5 bases from V and 7 bases from J; bases unmatched to any gene: 14. Germline V gene lookup returns CDR1 SGHTA and CDR2 FQGTGA. This CDR3 is built from 16 residues. The CDR3 sequence: CASSPEQQGALGGYTF. In DNA, the CDR3 is TGTGCCAGCAGCCCCGAGCAACAGGGGGCTTTAGGTGGCTACACCTTC.

This clone was picked up one time. This chain joins TRBV6-5 and TRBJ2-7; D call uncertain. The CDR3 has 13 amino acids. CDR1 and CDR2 (germline): MNHEY, SVGAGI. V lost 5 bases to trimming and J lost 6 bases, with 14 bases between them. The CDR3 sequence is CASSSSPRPEQYF. The CDR3 bases are TGTGCCAGCAGTAGCTCCCCCCGCCCCGAGCAGTACTTC.

The rearrangement links TRBV11-2 to TRBJ2-6; 7 nucleotides agree with TRBD1. This CDR3 region has 17 residues. CDR1 is SGHAT, CDR2 FQNNGV, per germline. Trimming cost V 0 bases and J 1 base; bases outside gene matches: 3. In DNA, the CDR3 is TGTGCCAGCAGCTTAGAGGGGACAGTTTCTGGGGCCAACGTCCTGACTTTC. This translates into CASSLEGTVSGANVLTF.